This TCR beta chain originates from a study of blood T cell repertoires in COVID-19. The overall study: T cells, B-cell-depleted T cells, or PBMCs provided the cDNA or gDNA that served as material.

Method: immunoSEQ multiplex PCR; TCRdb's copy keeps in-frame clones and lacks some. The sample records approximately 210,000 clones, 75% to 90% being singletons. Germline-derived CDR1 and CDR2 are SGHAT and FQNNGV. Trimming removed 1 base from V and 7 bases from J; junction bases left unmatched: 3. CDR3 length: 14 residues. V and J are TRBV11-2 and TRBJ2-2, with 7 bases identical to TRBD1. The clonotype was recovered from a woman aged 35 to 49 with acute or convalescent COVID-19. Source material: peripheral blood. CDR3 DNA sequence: TGTGCCAGCAGCTTAGGGGCAGGGGGCGGGGAGCTGTTTTTT. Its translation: CASSLGAGGGELFF.